This is a list of T cell receptor beta chains from one sample in a study of OX40 agonist ivuxolimab in advanced cancers. Sequencing was performed with immunoSEQ multiplex PCR; in TCRdb, only in-frame clones are kept and a portion is missing. This sample has approximately 88,000 clones, with about 88% found just once. The starting material was CD4+ or CD8+ T cells sorted from blood, obtained in a trial of the OX40 agonist ivuxolimab. The source of these receptors is an adult with an advanced solid tumor such as melanoma, head and neck, liver or kidney cancer. The CDR3 runs from the conserved cysteine through the conserved F or W. A D gene is named only where the DNA matches it firmly. Clone size appears in some rows only: once, few, many, or a class for an expanded clone.

V gene: TRBV10-3
J gene: TRBJ1-2
clone size: NA
D gene: TRBD1
CDR3 protein: CAISGGQGAASYTF
CDR3 DNA: TGTGCCATCAGTGGCGGACAGGGGGCGGCTAGCTACACCTTC

V gene: TRBV5-1
J gene: TRBJ1-2
clone size: NA
D gene: NA
CDR3 protein: CASSSGLTNYGYTF
CDR3 DNA: TGCGCCAGCAGCTCAGGACTGACCAACTATGGCTACACCTTC

V gene: TRBV19
J gene: TRBJ1-1
clone size: NA
D gene: NA
CDR3 protein: CASKQPLNTEAFF
CDR3 DNA: TGTGCCAGTAAACAGCCCTTGAACACTGAAGCTTTCTTT

V gene: TRBV19
J gene: TRBJ1-6
clone size: few
D gene: NA
CDR3 protein: CASSVQNSPLHF
CDR3 DNA: TGTGCCAGTAGTGTCCAAAATTCACCCCTCCACTTT

V gene: TRBV5-1
J gene: TRBJ1-2
clone size: NA
D gene: NA
CDR3 protein: CASHSNPGQSTGYTF
CDR3 DNA: TGCGCCAGCCACTCCAATCCAGGACAAAGTACGGGCTACACCTTC

V gene: TRBV7-8
J gene: TRBJ2-3
clone size: NA
D gene: TRBD2
CDR3 protein: CASSSLTSGGGTDTQYF
CDR3 DNA: TGTGCCAGCAGCTCCCTCACTAGCGGGGGGGGCACAGATACGCAGTATTTT

V gene: TRBV18
J gene: TRBJ1-2
clone size: once
D gene: NA
CDR3 protein: CASSPALFYGYTF
CDR3 DNA: TGTGCCAGCTCACCAGCGCTTTTCTATGGCTACACCTTC

V gene: TRBV11-3
J gene: TRBJ1-1
clone size: NA
D gene: NA
CDR3 protein: CASSNRVEAFF
CDR3 DNA: TGTGCCAGCAGCAACAGGGTGGAAGCTTTCTTT

V gene: TRBV7-2
J gene: TRBJ2-1
clone size: NA
D gene: TRBD2
CDR3 protein: CASSLVGDSGGAGNEQFF
CDR3 DNA: TGTGCCAGCAGCTTAGTAGGGGATAGCGGGGGGGCCGGGAATGAGCAGTTCTTC

V gene: TRBV6-5
J gene: TRBJ1-2
clone size: few
D gene: NA
CDR3 protein: CASSWGDYGYTF
CDR3 DNA: TGTGCCAGCAGTTGGGGAGACTATGGCTACACCTTC

V gene: TRBV10-3
J gene: TRBJ2-1
clone size: NA
D gene: TRBD2
CDR3 protein: CAISDKLAGGNNEQFF
CDR3 DNA: TGTGCCATCAGTGATAAACTAGCGGGGGGAAACAATGAGCAGTTCTTC

V gene: TRBV7-2
J gene: TRBJ2-4
clone size: NA
D gene: NA
CDR3 protein: CASSPHAVGSKNIQYF
CDR3 DNA: TGTGCCAGCAGCCCCCACGCGGTTGGTTCCAAAAACATTCAGTACTTC

V gene: TRBV14
J gene: TRBJ1-6
clone size: NA
D gene: NA
CDR3 protein: CASSQDPGLSPLHF
CDR3 DNA: TGTGCCAGCAGCCAAGATCCGGGGTTATCACCCCTCCACTTT

V gene: TRBV6-5
J gene: TRBJ2-7
clone size: NA
D gene: NA
CDR3 protein: CASSYRRQNDEQYF
CDR3 DNA: TGTGCCAGCAGTTACCGGAGACAGAACGACGAGCAGTACTTC

V gene: TRBV19
J gene: TRBJ2-3
clone size: NA
D gene: NA
CDR3 protein: CASSPNTGSRVKKTDTQYF
CDR3 DNA: TGTGCCAGTAGTCCGAACACAGGGTCGCGAGTTAAAAAGACAGATACGCAGTATTTT

V gene: TRBV2
J gene: TRBJ2-3
clone size: NA
D gene: TRBD1
CDR3 protein: CASSAGDRRGDTQYF
CDR3 DNA: TGTGCCAGCAGTGCCGGGGACAGGAGAGGAGATACGCAGTATTTT

V gene: TRBV7-2
J gene: TRBJ1-3
clone size: NA
D gene: TRBD1
CDR3 protein: CASSSGTERSGNTIYF
CDR3 DNA: TGTGCCAGCAGCTCCGGGACAGAAAGATCGGGAAACACCATATATTTT

V gene: TRBV27
J gene: TRBJ2-2
clone size: NA
D gene: NA
CDR3 protein: CASTGITGELFF
CDR3 DNA: TGTGCCAGCACGGGGATCACCGGGGAGCTGTTTTTT

V gene: TRBV7-2
J gene: TRBJ2-1
clone size: NA
D gene: NA
CDR3 protein: CASSLIRGQNEQFF
CDR3 DNA: TGTGCCAGCAGCTTAATCCGGGGGCAGAATGAGCAGTTCTTC

V gene: TRBV6-5
J gene: TRBJ2-1
clone size: NA
D gene: TRBD2
CDR3 protein: CASRRVAGGRDEQFF
CDR3 DNA: TGTGCCAGCAGGCGTGTAGCGGGGGGGCGGGATGAGCAGTTCTTC

V gene: TRBV19
J gene: TRBJ1-2
clone size: NA
D gene: TRBD1
CDR3 protein: CASTSDRGHHGYTF
CDR3 DNA: TGTGCCAGTACCTCGGACAGGGGTCACCATGGCTACACCTTC

V gene: TRBV15
J gene: TRBJ2-7
clone size: NA
D gene: NA
CDR3 protein: CATSRDVGTYEQYF
CDR3 DNA: TGTGCCACCAGCAGGGACGTTGGGACCTACGAGCAGTACTTC

V gene: TRBV7-1
J gene: TRBJ2-7
clone size: NA
D gene: NA
CDR3 protein: CASSPWTASYEQYF
CDR3 DNA: TGTGCCAGCAGCCCTTGGACAGCCTCCTACGAGCAGTACTTC

V gene: TRBV7-2
J gene: TRBJ1-1
clone size: NA
D gene: TRBD1
CDR3 protein: CASREGARVNTEAFF
CDR3 DNA: TGTGCCAGCAGGGAGGGGGCGCGAGTGAACACTGAAGCTTTCTTT

V gene: TRBV5-4
J gene: TRBJ2-2
clone size: NA
D gene: NA
CDR3 protein: CASTPGRGNTGELFF
CDR3 DNA: TGTGCCAGCACCCCCGGCCGGGGTAACACCGGGGAGCTGTTTTTT

V gene: TRBV10-3
J gene: TRBJ2-7
clone size: NA
D gene: NA
CDR3 protein: CAISEGTDHYEQYF
CDR3 DNA: TGTGCCATCAGTGAAGGGACTGACCACTACGAGCAGTACTTC

V gene: TRBV18
J gene: TRBJ2-5
clone size: NA
D gene: TRBD1
CDR3 protein: CASSRGTGGADVGQKTQYF
CDR3 DNA: TGTGCCAGCTCACGAGGGACAGGGGGCGCGGACGTCGGACAAAAGACCCAGTACTTC

V gene: TRBV14
J gene: TRBJ2-5
clone size: NA
D gene: NA
CDR3 protein: CASSKGLQETQYF
CDR3 DNA: TGTGCCAGCAGCAAGGGGCTCCAAGAGACCCAGTACTTC

V gene: TRBV19
J gene: TRBJ2-3
clone size: NA
D gene: NA
CDR3 protein: CASSPRGGNTGTQYF
CDR3 DNA: TGTGCCAGTAGTCCCCGCGGCGGCAACACGGGTACGCAGTATTTT

V gene: TRBV9
J gene: TRBJ2-2
clone size: NA
D gene: TRBD2
CDR3 protein: CASSPRTSGTGELFF
CDR3 DNA: TGTGCCAGCAGCCCCCGGACTAGCGGGACCGGGGAGCTGTTTTTT

V gene: TRBV6-5
J gene: TRBJ2-7
clone size: NA
D gene: NA
CDR3 protein: CASSYTVSGEQYF
CDR3 DNA: TGTGCCAGCAGTTATACCGTCAGCGGGGAGCAGTACTTC

V gene: TRBV27
J gene: TRBJ1-2
clone size: NA
D gene: NA
CDR3 protein: CASSGAWNYGYTF
CDR3 DNA: TGTGCCAGTTCAGGGGCTTGGAACTATGGCTACACCTTC

V gene: TRBV25-1
J gene: TRBJ1-1
clone size: NA
D gene: TRBD1
CDR3 protein: CASRGQGWTEAFF
CDR3 DNA: TGTGCCAGCAGGGGACAGGGTTGGACTGAAGCTTTCTTT

V gene: TRBV12-5
J gene: TRBJ1-2
clone size: NA
D gene: NA
CDR3 protein: CASGGTNGYGYTF
CDR3 DNA: TGTGCTAGTGGGGGCACCAACGGGTATGGCTACACCTTC

V gene: TRBV6-1
J gene: TRBJ2-7
clone size: NA
D gene: NA
CDR3 protein: CASSTGDRDYEQYF
CDR3 DNA: TGTGCCAGCTCCACGGGGGACAGAGACTACGAGCAGTACTTC

V gene: TRBV27
J gene: TRBJ2-4
clone size: NA
D gene: NA
CDR3 protein: CASSSGQLLAKNIQYF
CDR3 DNA: TGTGCCAGCAGTTCCGGACAACTTCTAGCCAAAAACATTCAGTACTTC

V gene: TRBV10-3
J gene: TRBJ2-1
clone size: NA
D gene: TRBD2
CDR3 protein: CAISELAGRSEQFF
CDR3 DNA: TGTGCCATCAGTGAACTAGCGGGGCGTAGTGAGCAGTTCTTC

V gene: TRBV6-5
J gene: TRBJ2-5
clone size: NA
D gene: NA
CDR3 protein: CASSYSRLSKTQYF
CDR3 DNA: TGTGCCAGCAGTTACAGCAGGCTAAGCAAGACCCAGTACTTC

V gene: TRBV7-2
J gene: TRBJ2-1
clone size: NA
D gene: NA
CDR3 protein: CASTSYDRSVEQFF
CDR3 DNA: TGTGCCAGCACCTCCTACGACAGGTCTGTTGAGCAGTTCTTC

V gene: TRBV5-1
J gene: TRBJ2-5
clone size: NA
D gene: TRBD1
CDR3 protein: CASSLLRTGWNGTQYF
CDR3 DNA: TGCGCCAGCAGCTTGTTGCGGACAGGGTGGAATGGGACCCAGTACTTC

V gene: TRBV11-2
J gene: TRBJ2-7
clone size: NA
D gene: NA
CDR3 protein: CASSRGGGGEQYF
CDR3 DNA: TGTGCCAGCTCGAGGGGGGGCGGAGGCGAGCAGTACTTC

V gene: TRBV6-5
J gene: TRBJ1-5
clone size: NA
D gene: NA
CDR3 protein: CASSYVIGQPQHF
CDR3 DNA: TGTGCCAGCAGTTACGTGATAGGTCAGCCCCAGCATTTT

V gene: TRBV6-4
J gene: TRBJ2-1
clone size: NA
D gene: TRBD2
CDR3 protein: CASSVLAGGYNEQFF
CDR3 DNA: TGTGCCAGCAGTGTACTAGCGGGGGGTTACAATGAGCAGTTCTTC

V gene: TRBV7-3
J gene: TRBJ2-2
clone size: NA
D gene: NA
CDR3 protein: CASSAQGLNTGELFF
CDR3 DNA: TGTGCCAGCAGCGCCCAGGGACTGAACACCGGGGAGCTGTTTTTT

V gene: TRBV5-4
J gene: TRBJ2-2
clone size: NA
D gene: NA
CDR3 protein: CASSLVIGNTGELFF
CDR3 DNA: TGTGCCAGCAGCTTGGTGATCGGGAACACCGGGGAGCTGTTTTTT

V gene: TRBV18
J gene: TRBJ2-5
clone size: NA
D gene: TRBD2
CDR3 protein: CASSIQPGTSGQETQYF
CDR3 DNA: TGTGCCAGCTCTATCCAACCCGGGACTAGCGGGCAAGAGACCCAGTACTTC

V gene: TRBV7-3
J gene: TRBJ2-7
clone size: few
D gene: NA
CDR3 protein: CASSSPNNPYEQYF
CDR3 DNA: TGTGCCAGCAGCTCTCCCAACAATCCCTACGAGCAGTACTTC

V gene: TRBV5-4
J gene: TRBJ2-4
clone size: NA
D gene: TRBD2
CDR3 protein: CASSQGLGGNIQYF
CDR3 DNA: TGTGCCAGCAGCCAGGGACTAGGGGGAAACATTCAGTACTTC

V gene: TRBV7-3
J gene: TRBJ2-3
clone size: NA
D gene: NA
CDR3 protein: CASSAGTTDTQYF
CDR3 DNA: TGTGCCAGCAGTGCGGGGACCACAGATACGCAGTATTTT

V gene: TRBV14
J gene: TRBJ1-2
clone size: once
D gene: TRBD1
CDR3 protein: CASSRNRGGSYGYTF
CDR3 DNA: TGTGCCAGCAGCCGGAACAGGGGGGGTAGCTATGGCTACACCTTC

V gene: TRBV19
J gene: TRBJ2-3
clone size: NA
D gene: TRBD1
CDR3 protein: CASTNPRHRGLLTDTQYF
CDR3 DNA: TGTGCCAGTACTAACCCCCGCCACAGGGGGCTGTTGACAGATACGCAGTATTTT

V gene: TRBV5-1
J gene: TRBJ2-6
clone size: NA
D gene: NA
CDR3 protein: CASSAGPGANVLTF
CDR3 DNA: TGCGCCAGCAGCGCCGGCCCTGGGGCCAACGTCCTGACTTTC

V gene: TRBV2
J gene: TRBJ2-3
clone size: NA
D gene: NA
CDR3 protein: CASKGRASSTDTQYF
CDR3 DNA: TGTGCCAGCAAGGGGCGGGCCAGTAGCACAGATACGCAGTATTTT

V gene: TRBV4-1
J gene: TRBJ2-7
clone size: NA
D gene: NA
CDR3 protein: CASSQPPGLQVPYSYEQYF
CDR3 DNA: TGCGCCAGCAGCCAACCCCCGGGACTCCAAGTACCCTATTCCTACGAGCAGTACTTC

V gene: TRBV6-4
J gene: TRBJ2-3
clone size: NA
D gene: TRBD2
CDR3 protein: CASSDSSGGATDTQYF
CDR3 DNA: TGTGCCAGCAGTGACTCTAGCGGGGGGGCCACAGATACGCAGTATTTT